Listed below are T cell receptor beta chains from one sample, sequenced in a study of tumor-infiltrating lymphocytes in localized non-small cell lung cancer. Some clones are missing from TCRdb's copy, which holds only in-frame ones; the method was immunoSEQ multiplex PCR. The profile shows some 10,000 clones, about 80% of them singletons. The sequencing input was uninvolved lung tissue not adjacent to the tumor. The source of these receptors is a human donor with non-small cell lung cancer. Each CDR3 is given with its conserved first and last residue. D genes are given only for firm matches. Expanded clones get a size class; other rows say once, few or many, or leave the size out.

cdr3_aa: CASSPPGAANYGYTF; cdr3_nt: TGTGCCAGCAGTCCCCCAGGGGCCGCTAACTATGGCTACACCTTC; j_call: TRBJ1-2; d_call: -; cdr3_length: 15; v_call: TRBV6-1; clone_size: once
cdr3_aa: CSVGGPGGGETQYF; cdr3_nt: TGCAGCGTTGGGGGCCCGGGGGGAGGAGAGACCCAGTACTTC; j_call: TRBJ2-5; d_call: TRBD2; cdr3_length: 14; v_call: TRBV29-1; clone_size: once
cdr3_aa: CASSPETLSGRYNEQFF; cdr3_nt: TGTGCCAGCAGCCCTGAGACCCTATCGGGGCGATACAATGAGCAGTTCTTC; j_call: TRBJ2-1; d_call: -; cdr3_length: 17; v_call: TRBV5-4; clone_size: -
cdr3_aa: CASSRWVGQGDVSNQPQHF; cdr3_nt: TGTGCCAGCAGCCGATGGGTGGGACAGGGGGATGTTAGCAATCAGCCCCAGCATTTT; j_call: TRBJ1-5; d_call: TRBD1; cdr3_length: 19; v_call: TRBV4-2; clone_size: -
cdr3_aa: CASSSTSWYTDTQYF; cdr3_nt: TGTGCCAGCAGCTCGACTAGTTGGTACACAGATACGCAGTATTTT; j_call: TRBJ2-3; d_call: -; cdr3_length: 15; v_call: TRBV7-9; clone_size: -
cdr3_aa: CASSLSQGGNTEAFF; cdr3_nt: TGTGCCAGCAGTCTCAGCCAGGGGGGGAACACTGAAGCTTTCTTT; j_call: TRBJ1-1; d_call: TRBD1; cdr3_length: 15; v_call: TRBV7-3; clone_size: once
cdr3_aa: CASTPTRTGNYGYTF; cdr3_nt: TGTGCCAGTACCCCGACCCGGACGGGAAACTATGGCTACACCTTC; j_call: TRBJ1-2; d_call: -; cdr3_length: 15; v_call: TRBV19; clone_size: -
cdr3_aa: CASSLAGDWNEKLFF; cdr3_nt: TGTGCCAGCAGCTTAGCGGGGGACTGGAATGAAAAACTGTTTTTT; j_call: TRBJ1-4; d_call: -; cdr3_length: 15; v_call: TRBV7-8; clone_size: -
cdr3_aa: CASSSLGQGKAGELFF; cdr3_nt: TGTGCCAGCAGCTCCCTGGGGCAGGGGAAGGCCGGGGAGCTGTTTTTT; j_call: TRBJ2-2; d_call: -; cdr3_length: 16; v_call: TRBV7-6; clone_size: -
cdr3_aa: CASSPWKGSNYGYTF; cdr3_nt: TGTGCCAGCAGCCCCTGGAAGGGGTCTAACTATGGCTACACCTTC; j_call: TRBJ1-2; d_call: -; cdr3_length: 15; v_call: TRBV5-6; clone_size: -
cdr3_aa: CASSLVGSGYGYTF; cdr3_nt: TGCGCCAGCAGCTTGGTGGGCAGTGGCTATGGCTACACCTTC; j_call: TRBJ1-2; d_call: -; cdr3_length: 14; v_call: TRBV5-1; clone_size: -
cdr3_aa: CASSKFRQGSFDGYTF; cdr3_nt: TGTGCCAGTAGTAAGTTCAGACAGGGCTCATTCGATGGCTACACCTTC; j_call: TRBJ1-2; d_call: TRBD1; cdr3_length: 16; v_call: TRBV19; clone_size: -
cdr3_aa: CASSPGLAGSTDTQYF; cdr3_nt: TGCGCCAGCAGCCCGGGACTAGCGGGTAGCACAGATACGCAGTATTTT; j_call: TRBJ2-3; d_call: TRBD2; cdr3_length: 16; v_call: TRBV5-1; clone_size: -
cdr3_aa: CASSQATGTRAFTDTQYF; cdr3_nt: TGCGCCAGCAGCCAGGCCACCGGGACACGAGCCTTCACAGATACGCAGTATTTT; j_call: TRBJ2-3; d_call: -; cdr3_length: 18; v_call: TRBV4-1; clone_size: -
cdr3_aa: CASRLQGGGQETQYF; cdr3_nt: TGTGCCAGCAGGTTACAGGGGGGTGGTCAAGAGACCCAGTACTTC; j_call: TRBJ2-5; d_call: TRBD1; cdr3_length: 15; v_call: TRBV2; clone_size: -
cdr3_aa: CASSESGQGEKLFF; cdr3_nt: TGTGCCAGCAGTGAATCTGGCCAGGGCGAAAAACTGTTTTTT; j_call: TRBJ1-4; d_call: -; cdr3_length: 14; v_call: TRBV2; clone_size: -
cdr3_aa: CASRRTGSGYTF; cdr3_nt: TGTGCCAGTAGAAGGACAGGATCAGGCTACACCTTC; j_call: TRBJ1-2; d_call: TRBD1; cdr3_length: 12; v_call: TRBV19; clone_size: -
cdr3_aa: CASSPSPGQTYGYTF; cdr3_nt: TGCGCCAGCAGCCCTTCCCCGGGACAGACCTATGGCTACACCTTC; j_call: TRBJ1-2; d_call: TRBD1; cdr3_length: 15; v_call: TRBV5-1; clone_size: -
cdr3_aa: CASSSPGTSGANEQFF; cdr3_nt: TGTGCCAGCAGCTCACCCGGGACTAGCGGGGCTAATGAGCAGTTCTTC; j_call: TRBJ2-1; d_call: TRBD2; cdr3_length: 16; v_call: TRBV11-3; clone_size: -
cdr3_aa: CASDEERGSNTGELFF; cdr3_nt: TGTGCTAGTGACGAAGAAAGGGGTTCGAACACCGGGGAGCTGTTTTTT; j_call: TRBJ2-2; d_call: -; cdr3_length: 16; v_call: TRBV12-5; clone_size: -
cdr3_aa: CASSDGWTAYGYTF; cdr3_nt: TGCGCCAGCAGTGACGGTTGGACAGCCTATGGCTACACCTTC; j_call: TRBJ1-2; d_call: -; cdr3_length: 14; v_call: TRBV10-2; clone_size: -
cdr3_aa: CASSDPWGGSGTEQYF; cdr3_nt: TGTGCCAGCAGTGACCCGTGGGGGGGTAGCGGGACCGAGCAGTACTTC; j_call: TRBJ2-7; d_call: TRBD2; cdr3_length: 16; v_call: TRBV6-4; clone_size: -
cdr3_aa: CASSFDFYTGELFF; cdr3_nt: TGTGCCAGCAGCTTTGACTTCTACACCGGGGAGCTGTTTTTT; j_call: TRBJ2-2; d_call: -; cdr3_length: 14; v_call: TRBV7-2; clone_size: -
cdr3_aa: CASSRGTGVGYGYTF; cdr3_nt: TGCGCCAGCAGCCGAGGGACAGGGGTAGGCTATGGCTACACCTTC; j_call: TRBJ1-2; d_call: TRBD1; cdr3_length: 15; v_call: TRBV4-1; clone_size: -
cdr3_aa: CASWTAGHEQYF; cdr3_nt: TGTGCCAGTTGGACAGCGGGCCACGAGCAGTACTTC; j_call: TRBJ2-7; d_call: -; cdr3_length: 12; v_call: TRBV30; clone_size: -
cdr3_aa: CASSLSRGYGYTF; cdr3_nt: TGTGCCAGCAGTTTGAGCCGGGGATATGGCTACACCTTC; j_call: TRBJ1-2; d_call: -; cdr3_length: 13; v_call: TRBV6-1; clone_size: -
cdr3_aa: CASSATGMVTEAFF; cdr3_nt: TGCGCCAGCAGTGCCACGGGGATGGTCACTGAAGCTTTCTTT; j_call: TRBJ1-1; d_call: -; cdr3_length: 14; v_call: TRBV10-2; clone_size: -
cdr3_aa: CASSFDRGFYEQYF; cdr3_nt: TGTGCCAGCAGCTTCGACAGGGGTTTTTACGAGCAGTACTTC; j_call: TRBJ2-7; d_call: TRBD1; cdr3_length: 14; v_call: TRBV5-4; clone_size: -
cdr3_aa: CATSTRDRRDGYTF; cdr3_nt: TGTGCCACCAGCACCCGGGACAGGAGAGATGGCTACACCTTC; j_call: TRBJ1-2; d_call: TRBD1; cdr3_length: 14; v_call: TRBV15; clone_size: -
cdr3_aa: CASRGAGDTQYF; cdr3_nt: TGTGCCAGCAGGGGAGCGGGGGATACGCAGTATTTT; j_call: TRBJ2-3; d_call: TRBD2; cdr3_length: 12; v_call: TRBV7-2; clone_size: -
cdr3_aa: CASSLDQDGGAFF; cdr3_nt: TGTGCCAGCAGCTTAGATCAGGATGGCGGGGCTTTCTTT; j_call: TRBJ1-1; d_call: -; cdr3_length: 13; v_call: TRBV7-2; clone_size: few